These 13 T cell receptor beta chains came from one sample sequenced in a study of blood T cells in healthy people across ages. A sample-barcoded 5' primer and a J-beta primer mix were used in a second PCR of roughly 6 to 11 cycles. TCRdb reanalysed the 5' RACE reads using MiXCR and keeps one entry per CDR3 protein. Of more than 900,000 distinct CDR3 sequences in the sample, about 28% were seen once. In addition, the sample was reused for a study of T cells of mothers and their children.

Material: blood. The source of these receptors is a woman aged 40 to 50 in good health.

This clonotype was found a few times. This CDR3 is CASSLTGDWGEYF. CDR3 DNA: TGTGCCAGCAGCTTGACCGGGGACTGGGGAGAGTACTTC. V gene TRBV7-9 combines with J gene TRBJ2-5; TRBD2 is a possible D gene (6 bases). The CDR3 has 13 amino acids. Germline assignment: CDR1 SEHNR and CDR2 FQNEAQ (reference sequence). Trimming cost V 3 bases and J 12 bases, with 17 bases left between them. Drawing the rest from reference TRBV7-9 and TRBJ2-5, the complete variable domain is DTGVSQNPRHKITKRGQNVTFRCDPISEHNRLYWYRQTLGQGPEFLTYFQNEAQLEKSRLLSDRFSAERPKGSFSTLEIQRTEQGDSAMYLCASSLTGDWGEYFGPGTRLLVL.

This clonotype was counted only a few times. This rearrangement joins TRBV28 to TRBJ1-2; 7 positions agree with TRBD1. This CDR3 is built from 13 residues. V dropped 7 bases and J dropped 5; count of bases not matched to a gene: 7. In germline, CDR1 is MDHEN, CDR2 SYDVKM. CDR3 sequence: CASTLQGRYGYTF. The CDR3 DNA reads as TGTGCCAGCACCCTACAGGGGAGATATGGCTACACCTTC.

This chain links TRBV27 with TRBJ1-1; D perhaps matches TRBD1 (6 bases). The CDR3 loop spans 15 amino acids. V was pared by 6 bases and J by 1 base, with 15 bases between. Germline V CDR1 and CDR2: MNHEY, SMNVEV (reference sequence). CDR3 amino acids: CASSWGPAANTEAFF. The DNA of the CDR3 is TGTGCCAGCAGCTGGGGGCCGGCGGCGAACACTGAAGCTTTCTTT.

This rearrangement joins TRBV12-3 or TRBV12-4 to TRBJ1-6; the D gene is possibly TRBD1 (6 bases). The V gene lost 2 bases and the J gene lost 10 bases, with 18 bases spanning the gap. The CDR3 is 16 amino acids. The chain's CDR3 is CASSLRQGIGGSPLHF. Written as DNA, the CDR3 is TGTGCCAGCAGTTTACGCCAGGGGATCGGCGGATCACCCCTCCACTTT.

This clonotype was seen many times. The chain carries TRBV6-2 or TRBV6-3 and TRBJ2-7, with D perhaps TRBD2 (5 bases). There are 15 residues in the CDR3. Germline V CDR1 and CDR2: MNHEY, SVGEGT. The germline V and J ends were trimmed by 0 bases and 2 bases, with 11 bases remaining between them. The CDR3: CASSYSSGSAYEQYF. The CDR3 DNA reads TGTGCCAGCAGTTACTCGAGTGGGAGCGCCTACGAGCAGTACTTC.

This clonotype was recorded many times. The chain uses TRBV12-3 or TRBV12-4 and TRBJ2-7, with D unresolved. V was pared by 3 bases and J by 2 bases, with 11 bases between. The CDR3 contains 14 residues. This chain's CDR3 is CASSFLRAPYEQYF. The CDR3 DNA reads TGTGCCAGCAGTTTCCTTAGGGCACCCTACGAGCAGTACTTC.

With respect to this clonotype: With a much larger clone just one base away, this may be a read error. The rearrangement links TRBV5-1 to TRBJ1-6; a weak D match, TRBD1 (5 bases). The CDR3 contains 18 residues. Germline loops: CDR1 SGHRS, CDR2 YFSETQ. CDR3: CASSRGTAEDVYNSPHHF. In DNA, the CDR3 is TGCGCCAGCAGCCGGGGGACGGCGGAGGATGTATATAATTCACCCCACCACTTT.

Only a few counts were recorded for this clonotype. The V and J genes are TRBV5-1 and TRBJ2-5; 7 bases agree with TRBD1. Germline V CDR1 and CDR2: SGHRS, YFSETQ. CDR3 length equals 14 residues. The J segment lost 5 bases and the V segment lost 3 bases, leaving 7 bases of the junction unmatched. The CDR3 is CASSSGQAHETQYF. In nucleotides, the CDR3 is TGCGCCAGCAGCTCAGGACAGGCCCACGAGACCCAGTACTTC.

The chain is built from TRBV15 and TRBJ2-6; D is possibly TRBD2 (6 bases). Trimming pared 0 bases from V and 7 bases from J, leaving 10 bases between. Germline assignment: CDR1 LNHNV and CDR2 YYDKDF (reference sequence). CDR3 length: 15 amino acids. CDR3 amino acids: CATSRDSGLANVLTF. In DNA, the CDR3 is TGTGCCACCAGCAGAGACTCGGGACTCGCCAACGTCCTGACTTTC.

This clonotype was counted a few times. The J gene is TRBJ1-5, the V gene TRBV5-1; tentative D call: TRBD1 (6 bases). The CDR3 spans 15 residues. The V end was cut by 1 base, the J end by 2 bases, with 10 bases between. Germline CDR1 SGHRS, CDR2 YFSETQ. CDR3 sequence reads: CASSLTGSGNQPQHF. The CDR3 DNA reads as TGCGCCAGCAGCTTGACAGGGTCTGGCAATCAGCCCCAGCATTTT.

The J gene is TRBJ2-7, the V gene TRBV20-1, with 7 bases that match TRBD1. Germline loops: CDR1 DFQATT, CDR2 SNEGSKA (reference sequence). J gave up 2 bases and V 3 bases, and 10 bases lay outside the gene matches. The CDR3 is made up of 15 amino acids. DNA for the CDR3: TGCAGTGCTAGCCCCGGGACAGCCAATGCCTACGAGCAGTACTTC. The encoded protein is CSASPGTANAYEQYF.

This clonotype has only a few counts. The V call is TRBV4-2, the J call TRBJ2-1; a weak D match, TRBD1 (6 bases). The CDR3 has 15 amino acids. Germline loops: CDR1 LGHNA, CDR2 YNFKEQ. V lost 4 bases, J lost 4 bases, and 14 bases lay in between. CDR3 bases: TGTGCCAGCAGCCGGGATTTAGACAGGTACAATGAGCAGTTCTTC. It specifies CASSRDLDRYNEQFF.

A few counts support this clonotype. J is TRBJ2-7 and V is TRBV20-1; D unclear. Germline V gene lookup returns CDR1 DFQATT and CDR2 SNEGSKA (reference sequence). V was pared by 4 bases and J by 6 bases, with 16 bases between. The CDR3 runs to 13 residues. The CDR3 coding sequence is TGCAGTGCTATGGGCTCCGCTGGCGCCGAGCAGTACTTC. Translation gives CSAMGSAGAEQYF.